This TCR beta chain came from a study of T cells in pancreatic ductal adenocarcinoma. Whole-study results and caveats: Unique clonotypes were around 8-fold more numerous in blood than in tumor. Tumor-versus-blood clonality comparisons may be biased toward lower tumor diversity. This surgical cohort overrepresents the minority presenting with early-stage disease. Mean clonality was about 0.11 in tumors and roughly 0.068 in blood, not significantly different.

Surgery without prior neoadjuvant therapy was the treatment of the selected pancreatic ductal adenocarcinoma patients. This clone has only one observation. Its antigen is as yet unknown. Generated by immunoSEQ multiplex PCR, the TCRdb table keeps only in-frame clones and is missing some. Among 100,000 or so clones listed, 90% to 95% were seen once. The CDR3 length is 13 residues. Trimming stripped 2 bases from V and 3 bases from J, with 8 bases between. The germline V gene encodes CDR1 KGHSH and CDR2 LQKENI. The sequenced sample consisted of PBMCs. The V call is TRBV18, the J call TRBJ2-7; D might be TRBD1 (5 bases). This TCR was sampled from a human donor with pancreatic ductal adenocarcinoma. CDR3 in DNA: TGTGCCAGCTCACCATCACAGGACTACGAGCAGTACTTC. Amino acid sequence: CASSPSQDYEQYF. Drawing the rest from reference TRBV18 and TRBJ2-7, the complete variable domain is NAGVMQNPRHLVRRRGQEARLRCSPMKGHSHVYWYRQLPEEGLKFMVYLQKENIIDESGMPKERFSAEFPKEGPSILRIQQVVRGDSAAYFCASSPSQDYEQYFGPGTRLTVT.